These 16 T cell receptor beta chains were sequenced from one sample in a study of T cells in Graves' hyperthyroidism and ophthalmopathy. Amplification of TCR beta CDR3 regions was performed using RNA transcripts as template. In the first-round RT-PCR of the TCR CDR3, the HTBI primer set was used. One entry per CDR3 protein results from TCRdb running MiXCR on the multiplex PCR reads. Among hundreds of thousands of distinct CDR3 sequences listed, about 15% were seen once. The sequenced material came from blood. Receptors were obtained from a woman aged 18-29 years with Graves' hyperthyroidism.

The chain has TRBV2 and TRBJ1-2; D uncertain. The CDR3 contains 15 residues. With 7 bases removed from V and 4 bases from J, the gap between germline ends came to 19 bases. Germline assignment: CDR1 SNHLY and CDR2 FYNNEI. The CDR3 is CASTEGPDLSYGYTF. The CDR3 DNA sequence: TGTGCCAGCACCGAGGGTCCGGACCTAAGCTATGGCTACACCTTC. Full variable domain (outside the CDR3, taken from reference TRBV2 and TRBJ1-2): EPEVTQTPSHQVTQMGQEVILRCVPISNHLYFYWYRQILGQKVEFLVSFYNNEISEKSEIFDDQFSVERPDGSNFTLKIRSTKLEDSAMYFCASTEGPDLSYGYTFGSGTRLTVV.

The V call is TRBV7-9, the J call TRBJ2-7; the match to TRBD2 covers 12 bases. CDR1 is SEHNR and CDR2 is FQNEAQ in the germline V gene (reference sequence). V gave up 5 bases and J gave up 2 bases; unmatched junction bases: 13. The CDR3 runs to 18 residues. The CDR3 sequence is CASSPRTSGATVTYEQYF. The CDR3, as DNA: TGTGCCAGCAGCCCCAGGACTAGCGGGGCAACAGTCACCTACGAGCAGTACTTC.

This clonotype was counted at least ten times. CDR3 residues: CSAPTSHFLNEQFF. CDR3 nucleotide sequence: TGCAGTGCCCCTACGAGCCATTTTCTCAATGAGCAGTTCTTC. The chain employs TRBV20-1 and TRBJ2-1, with D unclear. Trimming removed 6 bases at V and 6 bases at J, with 18 bases between. Germline-derived CDR1 and CDR2 are DFQATT and SNEGSKA (reference sequence). The CDR3 has 14 residues.

This clonotype was counted ten times or more. The chain links TRBV28 to TRBJ2-2; D is perhaps TRBD1 or TRBD2 (5 bases each). In germline, CDR1 is MDHEN, CDR2 SYDVKM. The CDR3 runs 13 residues. CDR3 sequence reads: CVSGTDGIGELFF. CDR3 nucleotides: TGTGTCAGTGGGACCGACGGTATTGGGGAGCTGTTTTTT.

The rearrangement uses TRBV24-1 and TRBJ2-1; 7 bases are shared with TRBD2. CDR1 KGHDR and CDR2 SFDVKD come from the germline V gene. There are 16 residues in the CDR3. Trimming took 6 bases from V and 5 from J; bases not matched to a gene: 12. The CDR3 loop reads CATSRNSGSFNNEQFF. CDR3 sequence (DNA): TGTGCCACCAGTCGCAATAGCGGGTCCTTTAACAATGAGCAGTTCTTC.

This clonotype occurred many times. This rearrangement joins TRBV9 to TRBJ1-4; maybe TRBD1 (6 bases). Germline V gene sequence: CDR1 SGDLS, CDR2 YYNGEE. The CDR3 covers 14 residues. The germline V and J ends were trimmed by 5 bases and 2 bases, with 10 bases remaining between them. CDR3 sequence (DNA): TGTGCCAGCAGAGTACAGGGTACTAATGAAAAACTGTTTTTT. It is translated as CASRVQGTNEKLFF.

V gene TRBV4-2 combines with J gene TRBJ2-2; 9 positions agree with TRBD2. Germline V CDR1 and CDR2: LGHNA, YNFKEQ. V lost 3 bases and J lost 4; bases outside the gene matches: 6. The CDR3 loop spans 16 amino acids. This chain's CDR3 is CASSQVAGASTGELFF. The CDR3 region has the DNA TGTGCCAGCAGCCAGGTAGCGGGAGCGAGCACCGGGGAGCTGTTTTTT.

CDR3 residues: CASGRGPAGGDTQYF. For the CDR3, the DNA is TGTGCCAGCGGCCGTGGACCAGCGGGAGGAGATACGCAGTATTTT. The chain carries TRBV7-3 and TRBJ2-3; 9 positions agree with TRBD2. The CDR3 contains 15 residues. The V and J ends lost 8 bases and 5 bases, in that order; junction bases with no gene match: 11. The germline V gene encodes CDR1 SGHTA and CDR2 FQGTGA.

The chain joins TRBV6-5 to TRBJ2-1, with unresolved D. This CDR3 comprises 12 residues. CDR1 and CDR2 (germline): MNHEY, SVGAGI. Trimming stripped 0 bases from V and 10 bases from J, with 7 bases between. The CDR3 region is CASSYSQREQFF. CDR3 DNA sequence: TGTGCCAGCAGTTACTCTCAGCGAGAGCAGTTCTTC.

This clonotype has a count of ten or more. CDR3 in amino acids: CSARDPAGQETQYF. The CDR3, as DNA: TGCAGTGCTAGAGATCCCGCAGGTCAAGAGACCCAGTACTTC. The chain employs TRBV20-1 and TRBJ2-5; no reliable D call. V was shortened by 0 bases and J by 2 bases, with 10 bases between the two germline ends. This CDR3 spans 14 amino acids. Germline lookup yields CDR1 DFQATT and CDR2 SNEGSKA (reference sequence).

This clonotype was picked up many times. The chain couples TRBV7-3 to TRBJ2-2; TRBD2 agrees at 7 bases. Germline V gene lookup returns CDR1 SGHTA and CDR2 FQGTGA. J lost 0 bases, V lost 5 bases, and 9 bases had no gene match. The CDR3 totals 17 residues. CDR3 nucleotides: TGTGCCAGCAGCCCCCGGGGGGAGCTGACGAACACCGGGGAGCTGTTTTTT. Translated: CASSPRGELTNTGELFF. The full variable domain, its missing parts supplied by reference TRBV7-3 and TRBJ2-2, is GAGVSQTPSNKVTEKGKYVELRCDPISGHTALYWYRQSLGQGPEFLIYFQGTGAADDSGLPNDRFFAVRPEGSVSTLKIQRTERGDSAVYLCASSPRGELTNTGELFFGEGSRLTVL.

At least ten counts were recorded for this clonotype. The V call is TRBV20-1, the J call TRBJ2-1; 7 bases line up with TRBD2. V was pared by 3 bases and J by 0 bases, with 8 bases of the junction left unmatched. The CDR3 spans 16 residues. Germline CDR1 reads DFQATT; CDR2 reads SNEGSKA (reference sequence). The CDR3 region has the DNA TGCAGTGCTAGGAACAGCGGGGCGAGCTCCTACAATGAGCAGTTCTTC. Protein product: CSARNSGASSYNEQFF.

This clonotype was detected many times. The chain uses TRBV20-1 and TRBJ2-7; TRBD2 might be the D (7 bases). Germline V gene data show CDR1 as DFQATT and CDR2 as SNEGSKA (reference sequence). CDR3 length: 15 residues. V was trimmed by 6 bases and J by 5 bases, leaving 23 bases between them. The CDR3 DNA reads TGCAGTGCCAGACGCGAGGCGGGGGCTAGAGACGAGCAGTACTTC. It translates to CSARREAGARDEQYF.

This clonotype was recorded at least ten times. The chain couples TRBV19 to TRBJ1-5; no firm D call. The CDR3 extends over 15 amino acids. V was clipped by 7 bases and J by 3 bases, with 16 bases between them. The germline CDR1 and CDR2 sequences are LNHDA and SQIVND (reference sequence). The CDR3 coding sequence is TGTGCCAGTAATCCGGCCGGGAGGCCCAATCAGCCCCAGCATTTT. This encodes CASNPAGRPNQPQHF.

The chain couples TRBV6-1 to TRBJ1-2; 9 bases map to TRBD1. V lost 5 bases and J lost 1; bases outside the gene matches: 11. The CDR3 sequence is 17 residues long. Germline V gene sequence: CDR1 MNHNS, CDR2 SASEGT. CDR3 DNA sequence: TGTGCCAGCAGTTCAGACCGGGACAGGGAGGATAACTATGGCTACACCTTC. Encoded protein: CASSSDRDREDNYGYTF.

At least ten counts were recorded for this clonotype. This chain joins TRBV2 and TRBJ1-2; TRBD1 matches at 8 bases. There are 14 residues in the CDR3. Germline assignment: CDR1 SNHLY and CDR2 FYNNEI. V was clipped by 10 bases and J by 3 bases; unmatched bases: 10. CDR3: CANTFRGLHYGYTF. The CDR3 DNA sequence: TGTGCCAACACGTTCAGGGGGCTGCACTATGGCTACACCTTC. Together with reference TRBV2 and TRBJ1-2, the CDR3 gives the full variable domain: EPEVTQTPSHQVTQMGQEVILRCVPISNHLYFYWYRQILGQKVEFLVSFYNNEISEKSEIFDDQFSVERPDGSNFTLKIRSTKLEDSAMYFCANTFRGLHYGYTFGSGTRLTVV.